This TCR beta chain was identified during a study of control samples from healthy donors and cancer patients. Profiled with immunoSEQ multiplex PCR; TCRdb holds only in-frame clones, not every one. This sample yields roughly 120,000 clones, of which 70% to 90% are seen a single time; approximately 3.2% belongs to the top ten. CDR1 and CDR2 (germline): LNHDA, SQIVND (reference sequence). V was shortened by 1 base and J by 3 bases, with 10 bases between the two germline ends. The CDR3 runs to 14 residues. This sequence originates from a man aged 35-49 years in good health. This chain uses TRBV19 with TRBJ2-7; the D is unclear. Input material: blood. The CDR3 is CASSIGRYYYEQYF. Here the CDR3 DNA reads TGTGCCAGTAGTATAGGTAGATACTACTACGAGCAGTACTTC.